The clone carrying this T cell receptor (beta chain) was seen more than once but under ten times. The antigen is not known. This record belongs to a study of beta chain features in type 1 diabetes. The authors sorted CD4+ naive, central memory, regulatory and stem cell-like memory cells via CD45RO/CCR7/CD25/CD127/CD95/CD27. The study's findings and limits: TCRB rearrangement may or may not be influenced by HLA type; here this remained unresolved. Shorter TCRB CDR3s, moderately but significantly so, marked every one of the four CD4+ subsets in Type 1 diabetes patients.

This CDR3 is built from 14 residues. V dropped 6 bases and J dropped 7; count of bases not matched to a gene: 8. Looked up from germline, CDR1 is LNHDA and CDR2 is SQIVND (reference sequence). Expressed TCRB transcripts were sequenced after all isolated RNA was converted to cDNA. Measured with immunoSEQ multiplex PCR; TCRdb has only the in-frame clones, and not every one. This table has 130,000 to 150,000 clones, under 60% appearing once. The receptor was isolated from a man aged 18 to 30 in good health. The chain couples TRBV19 to TRBJ2-3; 9 nucleotides match TRBD2. The sequenced material came from Tregs from blood. The CDR3 is CASSPTSGGHTQYF. The CDR3 region has the DNA TGTGCCAGTAGCCCGACTAGCGGAGGTCATACGCAGTATTTT.